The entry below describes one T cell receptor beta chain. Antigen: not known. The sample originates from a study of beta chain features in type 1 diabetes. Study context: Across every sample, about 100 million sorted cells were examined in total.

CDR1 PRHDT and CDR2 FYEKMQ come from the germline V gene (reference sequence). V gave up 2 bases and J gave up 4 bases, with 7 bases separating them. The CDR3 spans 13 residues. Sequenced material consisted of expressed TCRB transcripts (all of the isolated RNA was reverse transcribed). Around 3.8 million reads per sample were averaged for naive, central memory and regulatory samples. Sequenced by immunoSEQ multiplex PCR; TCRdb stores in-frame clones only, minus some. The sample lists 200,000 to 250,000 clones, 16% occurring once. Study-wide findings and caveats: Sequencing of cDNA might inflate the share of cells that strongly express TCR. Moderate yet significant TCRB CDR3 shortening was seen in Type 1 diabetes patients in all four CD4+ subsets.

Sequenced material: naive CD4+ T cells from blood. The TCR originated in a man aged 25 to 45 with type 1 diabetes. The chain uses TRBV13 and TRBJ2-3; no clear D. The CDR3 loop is CASSLRVADTQYF. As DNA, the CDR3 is TGTGCCAGCAGCTTAAGGGTGGCAGATACGCAGTATTTT. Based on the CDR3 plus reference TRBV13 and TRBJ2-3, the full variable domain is AAGVIQSPRHLIKEKRETATLKCYPIPRHDTVYWYQQGPGQDPQFLISFYEKMQSDKGSIPDRFSAQQFSDYHSELNMSSLELGDSALYFCASSLRVADTQYFGPGTRLTVL.